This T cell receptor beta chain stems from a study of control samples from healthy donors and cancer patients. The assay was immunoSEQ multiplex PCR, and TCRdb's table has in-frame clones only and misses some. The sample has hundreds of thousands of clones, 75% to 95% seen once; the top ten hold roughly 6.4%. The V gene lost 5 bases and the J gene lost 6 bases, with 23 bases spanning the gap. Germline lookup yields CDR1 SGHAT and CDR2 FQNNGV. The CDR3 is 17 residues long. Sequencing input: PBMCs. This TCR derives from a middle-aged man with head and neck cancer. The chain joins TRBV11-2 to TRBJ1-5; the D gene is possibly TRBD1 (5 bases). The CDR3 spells CASSPDVRERGFQPQHF. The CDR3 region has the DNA TGTGCCAGCAGCCCCGATGTTCGGGAGAGGGGATTTCAGCCCCAGCATTTT. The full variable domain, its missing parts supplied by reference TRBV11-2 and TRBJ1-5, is EAGVAQSPRYKIIEKRQSVAFWCNPISGHATLYWYQQILGQGPKLLIQFQNNGVVDDSQLPKDRFSAERLKGVDSTLKIQPAKLEDSAVYLCASSPDVRERGFQPQHFGDGTRLSIL.